The rows below give T cell receptor beta chains drawn from one sample of a study of control samples from healthy donors and cancer patients. Sequencing was performed with immunoSEQ multiplex PCR; in TCRdb, only in-frame clones are kept and a portion is missing. The sample records some 120,000 clones, approximately 89% being singletons. Specimen: blood. These receptors originate from a man aged 18 to 30 in good health. The CDR3 runs from the conserved cysteine through the conserved F or W. A D gene is named only where the DNA matches it firmly. Only some rows state a clone size, as once, few, many or a class for expanded clones.

v_call	d_call	clone_size	j_call	cdr3_aa	cdr3_nt
TRBV5-1	TRBD1	.	TRBJ2-7	CASTLGQGPYEQYF	TGCGCCAGCACCCTGGGACAGGGCCCCTACGAGCAGTACTTC
TRBV6-5	TRBD1	.	TRBJ1-1	CASNPGTGVNTEAFF	TGTGCCAGCAACCCCGGGACAGGCGTGAACACTGAAGCTTTCTTT
TRBV28	TRBD1	.	TRBJ1-1	CASRYRGQAEAFF	TGTGCCAGCCGATACAGGGGGCAAGCTGAAGCTTTCTTT
TRBV3-1/TRBV3-2	.	.	TRBJ1-6	CASSRNTRGFRFSTLHF	TGTGCCAGCAGCCGCAACACCCGGGGCTTTCGATTTTCGACCCTCCACTTT
TRBV30	.	few	TRBJ1-5	CAWSVRGNQPQHF	TGTGCCTGGAGTGTACGGGGGAATCAGCCCCAGCATTTT
TRBV27	.	.	TRBJ2-3	CASSLSSLGQDTQYF	TGTGCCAGCAGTTTATCGTCCTTGGGTCAGGATACGCAGTATTTT
TRBV30	.	.	TRBJ2-2	CAWIRVTGELFF	TGTGCCTGGATTCGGGTTACCGGGGAGCTGTTTTTT
TRBV5-1	.	.	TRBJ1-1	CASSLEGLVITEAFF	TGCGCCAGCAGCTTGGAGGGACTTGTGATCACTGAAGCTTTCTTT
TRBV2	.	.	TRBJ1-5	CASSGSLNQPQHF	TGTGCCAGCAGCGGCAGTCTCAATCAGCCCCAGCATTTT
TRBV5-1	.	once	TRBJ1-4	CASSRIRGYNEKLFF	TGCGCCAGCAGCAGAATCAGGGGTTATAATGAAAAACTGTTTTTT
TRBV7-9	.	.	TRBJ1-2	CASSPGFGEGGYTF	TGTGCCAGCAGCCCGGGCTTCGGCGAGGGGGGCTACACCTTC
TRBV30	.	.	TRBJ1-1	CAWSVEGTEAFF	TGTGCCTGGAGTGTGGAGGGCACTGAAGCTTTCTTT
TRBV7-3	.	.	TRBJ2-2	CASSYNRGELFF	TGTGCCAGCAGCTACAACCGCGGGGAGCTGTTTTTT
TRBV27	.	.	TRBJ1-6	CASSHPSNSPLHF	TGTGCCAGCAGCCACCCCTCTAATTCACCCCTCCACTTT
TRBV6-5	TRBD1	.	TRBJ2-7	CASSSPGQGAYEQYF	TGTGCCAGCAGCTCCCCGGGCCAGGGGGCCTACGAGCAGTACTTC
TRBV5-6	.	.	TRBJ1-1	CASSLDGFVLRALNTEAFF	TGTGCCAGCAGCTTGGATGGTTTCGTATTAAGGGCTTTGAACACTGAAGCTTTCTTT
TRBV30	TRBD1	.	TRBJ1-6	CAWRIAGQGPSPLHF	TGTGCCTGGAGAATCGCGGGACAGGGTCCTTCACCCCTCCACTTT
TRBV18	.	.	TRBJ1-2	CASSPQASDGYTF	TGTGCCAGCTCACCACAGGCCTCCGATGGCTACACCTTC
TRBV18	.	.	TRBJ1-5	CASSPGVNQPQHF	TGTGCCAGCTCACCAGGGGTGAATCAGCCCCAGCATTTT
TRBV7-3	TRBD1	once	TRBJ1-3	CASSPTGGNTIYF	TGTGCCAGCAGCCCGACAGGGGGAAACACCATATATTTT
TRBV9	.	.	TRBJ1-3	CASSVSYSGNTIYF	TGTGCCAGCAGCGTCTCGTACTCTGGAAACACCATATATTTT
TRBV12-5	TRBD1	.	TRBJ1-1	CASGGTDRNTEAFF	TGTGCTAGTGGTGGGACAGATAGGAACACTGAAGCTTTCTTT
TRBV7-3	.	.	TRBJ2-3	CASSSNTRTDTQYF	TGTGCCAGCAGCTCTAATACTAGGACAGATACGCAGTATTTT
TRBV2	TRBD2	.	TRBJ2-7	CASTEELAGAFTYEQYF	TGTGCCAGCACCGAGGAACTAGCGGGGGCCTTCACCTACGAGCAGTACTTC
TRBV19	TRBD1	.	TRBJ1-4	CASSKDRGEEKLFF	TGTGCCAGTAGTAAGGACAGGGGGGAAGAAAAACTGTTTTTT
TRBV5-1	.	.	TRBJ2-5	CASSLSPQGTQETQYF	TGCGCCAGCAGCTTGTCCCCCCAGGGTACCCAAGAGACCCAGTACTTC
TRBV25-1	.	.	TRBJ1-1	CASSEYYGLNTEAFF	TGTGCCAGCAGTGAATATTACGGTTTGAACACTGAAGCTTTCTTT
TRBV4-2	.	large	TRBJ2-2	CASSLGAGELFF	TGTGCCAGCAGCCTGGGAGCCGGGGAGCTGTTTTTT
TRBV2	.	.	TRBJ2-5	CASSEQPGGETQYF	TGTGCCAGCAGTGAACAACCGGGCGGCGAGACCCAGTACTTC
TRBV24-1	TRBD2	.	TRBJ2-5	CATSDPLAGAQETQYF	TGTGCCACCAGTGATCCCCTAGCGGGGGCCCAAGAGACCCAGTACTTC
TRBV6-5	.	.	TRBJ1-1	CASQGMSNTEAFF	TGTGCCAGCCAGGGGATGTCAAACACTGAAGCTTTCTTT
TRBV30	.	.	TRBJ1-2	CAWSTPGHFYGYTF	TGTGCCTGGAGTACACCGGGACACTTCTATGGCTACACCTTC
TRBV5-1	TRBD2	.	TRBJ2-5	CASSLDGGEKTQYF	TGCGCCAGCAGCTTGGATGGGGGGGAAAAGACCCAGTACTTC
TRBV5-4	TRBD2	.	TRBJ2-1	CASSLSGLAAHCEQFF	TGTGCCAGCAGCTTGTCGGGACTAGCGGCTCACTGTGAGCAGTTCTTC
TRBV6-2/TRBV6-3	.	.	TRBJ2-7	CASSYHIWTLSYEQYF	TGTGCCAGCAGTTACCACATATGGACTTTGTCCTACGAGCAGTACTTC
TRBV30	.	.	TRBJ1-6	CACSEPAITYNSPLHF	TGTGCCTGTAGTGAGCCCGCGATTACCTATAATTCACCCCTCCACTTT
TRBV9	TRBD1	.	TRBJ2-7	CASSPRDRSVLRGSYEQYF	TGTGCCAGCAGCCCCCGGGACAGATCCGTCCTACGCGGGTCCTACGAGCAGTACTTC
TRBV7-6	.	.	TRBJ1-1	CASSATGSTEAFF	TGTGCCAGCAGCGCGACAGGCAGCACTGAAGCTTTCTTT
TRBV6-5	.	.	TRBJ1-1	CASSRGFSEAFF	TGTGCCAGCAGTAGAGGGTTCTCTGAAGCTTTCTTT
TRBV12-3/TRBV12-4	TRBD2	.	TRBJ2-5	CASSKGTSETQYF	TGTGCCAGCAGTAAAGGGACTAGCGAGACCCAGTACTTC
TRBV4-1	.	.	TRBJ2-7	CASSLTSGYEQYF	TGCGCCAGCAGTCTTACCTCGGGCTACGAGCAGTACTTC
TRBV6-6	TRBD1	.	TRBJ1-1	CASSRQGGAAMNTEAFF	TGTGCCAGCAGCCGACAGGGGGGAGCGGCGATGAACACTGAAGCTTTCTTT
TRBV6-1	.	.	TRBJ1-6	CASSEATGSSYNSPLHF	TGTGCCAGCAGTGAAGCCACAGGGAGCTCCTATAATTCACCCCTCCACTTT
TRBV12-5	.	.	TRBJ1-2	CASGLIPGTVYGYTF	TGTGCTAGTGGTTTGATACCCGGGACGGTCTATGGCTACACCTTC
TRBV4-1	TRBD1	.	TRBJ1-1	CASRQSGTGLGSNTEAFF	TGCGCCAGCAGACAATCCGGGACAGGGCTGGGATCGAACACTGAAGCTTTCTTT